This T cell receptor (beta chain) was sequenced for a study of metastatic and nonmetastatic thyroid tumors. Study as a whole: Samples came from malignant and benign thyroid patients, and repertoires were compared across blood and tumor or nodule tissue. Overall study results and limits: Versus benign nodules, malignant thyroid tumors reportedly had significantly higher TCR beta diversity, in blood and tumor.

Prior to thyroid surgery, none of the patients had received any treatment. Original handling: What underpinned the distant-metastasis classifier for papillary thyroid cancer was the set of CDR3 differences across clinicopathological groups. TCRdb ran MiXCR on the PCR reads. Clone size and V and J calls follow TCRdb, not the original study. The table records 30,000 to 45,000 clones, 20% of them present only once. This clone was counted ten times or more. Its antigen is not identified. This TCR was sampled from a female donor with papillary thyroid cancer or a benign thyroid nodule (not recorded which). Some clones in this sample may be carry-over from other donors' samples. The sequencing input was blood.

CDR3: CASSPRGYTDTQYF. CDR3 bases: TGTGCCAGCTCACCCAGAGGGTACACAGATACGCAGTATTTT. The rearrangement links TRBV18 to TRBJ2-3; D possibly corresponds to TRBD2 (5 bases). Trimming removed 3 bases at V and 2 bases at J, with 9 bases between. The CDR3 spans 14 residues. Germline lookup yields CDR1 KGHSH and CDR2 LQKENI.